These 30 T cell receptor beta chains came from one sample sequenced in a study of blood T cell repertoires in COVID-19. Measured with immunoSEQ multiplex PCR; TCRdb has only the in-frame clones, and not every one. The sample yields about 59,000 clones, more than 80% seen once. What was sequenced was peripheral blood. The source of these receptors is a man older than 75 with acute or convalescent COVID-19.

The rearrangement links TRBV6-5 to TRBJ1-2; TRBD1 matches 10 bases. Germline V gives CDR1 MNHEY, CDR2 SVGAGI. The V gene end was trimmed by 2 bases and the J gene end by 7 bases; junction bases not matched to a gene: 7. This CDR3 has 15 amino acids. CDR3 residues: CASSYIGQGVGGYTF. CDR3 nucleotide sequence: TGTGCCAGCAGTTACATCGGACAGGGGGTTGGTGGCTACACCTTC.

The V gene is TRBV12-3 or TRBV12-4, the J gene TRBJ1-5, with D maybe TRBD1 (5 bases). The CDR3 has 13 residues. The V end lost 5 bases, the J end lost 4 bases, and 9 bases lay between the germline ends. This CDR3 reads CASSRQLNQPQHF. The CDR3 coding sequence is TGTGCCAGCAGTAGACAGTTGAATCAGCCCCAGCATTTT.

The chain uses TRBV6-6 and TRBJ2-2; D is undetermined. The CDR3 is made up of 13 amino acids. Trimming removed 5 bases at V and 3 bases at J, with 7 bases between. From germline, CDR1 is MNHNY and CDR2 SVGAGI (reference sequence). CDR3 region: CASSRPDTGELFF. Here the CDR3 DNA reads TGTGCCAGCAGTCGTCCTGACACCGGGGAGCTGTTTTTT.

The count of this clone is one. The chain has TRBV5-1 and TRBJ2-3, with 7 nucleotides matching TRBD1. V lost 4 bases, J lost 1 base, and 6 bases stayed unmatched. CDR3 length equals 15 residues. Germline assignment: CDR1 SGHRS and CDR2 YFSETQ. CDR3 DNA sequence: TGCGCCAGCAGCCTTGGACAGGTGGGCACAGATACGCAGTATTTT. It encodes CASSLGQVGTDTQYF.

A word on this clone: A junction end diverges from the germline sequence, so it may reflect a read error. CDR3 protein: CASSFGQGAPNEELFF. The CDR3 coding sequence is TGTGCCAGCAGCTTTGGACAGGGGGCACCTAATGAAGAACTGTTTTTT. The rearrangement joins TRBV7-9 to TRBJ1-4; 11 positions match TRBD1. The CDR3 is made up of 16 amino acids. The germline gives CDR1 SEHNR, CDR2 FQNEAQ (reference sequence).

This rearrangement joins TRBV4-1 to TRBJ1-2; tentative D call: TRBD1 (6 bases). The CDR3 covers 15 residues. V was trimmed by 2 bases and J by 8 bases, leaving 18 bases between them. Germline values: CDR1 MGHRA, CDR2 YSYEKL. In DNA form, the CDR3 reads TGCGCCAGCAGCCAATTCCAGAGGACAGTCGGGGGCTACACCTTC. Translated, it gives CASSQFQRTVGGYTF.

The chain employs TRBV3-1 (or the pseudogene TRBV3-2) and TRBJ2-2, with 9 bases aligning to TRBD1. The CDR3 is 16 amino acids. Germline CDR1 is LGHDT and CDR2 is YNNKEL (reference sequence). The ends lost 5 bases at V and 0 bases at J; junction bases unmatched: 4. CDR3 in amino acids: CASSSWTGANTGELFF. Here the CDR3 DNA reads TGTGCCAGCAGCTCCTGGACAGGGGCGAACACCGGGGAGCTGTTTTTT.

The rearrangement joins TRBV7-2 to TRBJ1-2, with 7 bases lining up with TRBD1. The CDR3 loop spans 15 amino acids. The germline V gene encodes CDR1 SGHTA and CDR2 FQGNSA. The ends lost 5 bases at V and 8 bases at J; junction bases unmatched: 14. The CDR3 bases are TGTGCCAGCAGCGTAAACAGGGGTATTGGTGGGGGCTACACCTTC. This gives the protein CASSVNRGIGGGYTF.

This clone has only one observation. The chain joins TRBV6-5 to TRBJ1-2; 7 bases fit TRBD1. Germline trimming cut 6 bases from V and 2 bases from J; bases unmatched to any gene: 9. The CDR3 has 15 residues. Germline loops: CDR1 MNHEY, CDR2 SVGAGI. CDR3 DNA: TGTGCCAGCAGCCGAAGACAGGGTATCAACTATGGCTACACCTTC. Its protein product is CASSRRQGINYGYTF.

V usage is TRBV11-2 and J usage is TRBJ1-1; TRBD1 aligns across 9 bases. With 6 bases clipped from V and 4 bases from J, the junction kept 12 bases outside the gene matches. Germline V gene sequence: CDR1 SGHAT, CDR2 FQNNGV. The CDR3 consists of 16 residues. The CDR3 region is CASSFTGGRMSTEAFF. Written as DNA, the CDR3 is TGTGCCAGCAGTTTCACAGGGGGCAGAATGAGCACTGAAGCTTTCTTT.

The CDR3 spells CASSTGTAGSQYF. The DNA of the CDR3 is TGCGCCAGCAGCACCGGGACAGCAGGATCGCAGTATTTT. The rearrangement links TRBV5-1 to TRBJ2-3; 7 nucleotides agree with TRBD1. The CDR3 consists of 13 residues. Germline CDR1 and CDR2: SGHRS and YFSETQ. Trimming at V came to 4 bases and at J to 10 bases, leaving 9 bases not matched to a gene.

This clone was detected once. The chain couples TRBV7-9 to TRBJ1-5; a possible D gene is TRBD1 (5 bases). Deletions cut 7 bases from V and 0 bases from J, with 13 bases between. The germline V gene has CDR1 SEHNR and CDR2 FQNEAQ (reference sequence). CDR3 length equals 15 residues. CDR3 in DNA: TGTGCCAGCACCCCTGGGGCTGATAGCAATCAGCCCCAGCATTTT. It is translated as CASTPGADSNQPQHF.

V is TRBV7-2 and J is TRBJ1-3; D gene unclear. The length of the CDR3 is 14 residues. V lost 1 base and J lost 1, with 5 bases in between. Germline V gene data show CDR1 as SGHTA and CDR2 as FQGNSA. The CDR3, as DNA: TGTGCCAGCAGCTTAGGGCAATCTGGAAACACCATATATTTT. It encodes CASSLGQSGNTIYF.

This chain joins TRBV4-2 and TRBJ2-3; TRBD2 aligns across 11 bases. The germline gives CDR1 LGHNA, CDR2 YNFKEQ. There are 21 residues in the CDR3. V lost 0 bases, J lost 0 bases, and 14 bases stayed unmatched. In nucleotides, the CDR3 is TGTGCCAGCAGCCAAGAGAGGGCGGGGCTAGCGGGGGGAGCTAGCACAGATACGCAGTATTTT. Translation gives CASSQERAGLAGGASTDTQYF.

V usage is TRBV6-5 and J usage is TRBJ1-1, with 10 bases fitting TRBD1. The V segment lost 5 bases and the J segment 4 bases; nucleotides outside the gene matches: 7. CDR3 length: 15 residues. Germline CDR1 reads MNHEY; CDR2 reads SVGAGI. The CDR3 reads CASSRRTGGGTEAFF. Here the CDR3 DNA reads TGTGCCAGCAGTCGCAGGACAGGGGGAGGCACTGAAGCTTTCTTT.

J is TRBJ2-2 and V is TRBV5-4; 11 positions agree with TRBD2. V was pared by 2 bases and J by 1 base, with 1 base of the junction left unmatched. Per the germline V gene, CDR1 is SGHNT and CDR2 is YYREEE (reference sequence). This CDR3 region has 16 residues. The CDR3 bases are TGTGCCAGCAGCTTAACTAGCGGGGGGAACACCGGGGAGCTGTTTTTT. Translated: CASSLTSGGNTGELFF.

This chain connects TRBV9 to TRBJ2-7; D is perhaps TRBD2 (5 bases). The V gene lost 0 bases and the J gene lost 6 bases, with 13 bases spanning the gap. Germline V lookup: CDR1 SGDLS, CDR2 YYNGEE. The CDR3 is made up of 14 amino acids. The CDR3, as DNA: TGTGCCAGCAGCGTAGGAGGACTCCCCGGCGAGCAGTACTTC. Protein: CASSVGGLPGEQYF.

The sample holds one count of this clone. The genes are TRBV7-9 and TRBJ1-5; 7 bases align to TRBD1. Germline V gives CDR1 SEHNR, CDR2 FQNEAQ (reference sequence). The ends lost 5 bases at V and 8 bases at J; junction bases unmatched: 9. The length of the CDR3 is 14 residues. The chain's CDR3 is CASSPDRVGEPQHF. As DNA, the CDR3 is TGTGCCAGCAGCCCCGACAGGGTGGGGGAGCCCCAGCATTTT.

The rearrangement uses TRBV5-5 and TRBJ1-5; 9 bases are a match to TRBD1. J lost 5 bases, V lost 3 bases, and 3 bases had no gene match. CDR1 and CDR2 (germline): SGHKS, YYEKEE (reference sequence). The CDR3 covers 14 residues. In DNA, the CDR3 is TGTGCCAGCAGCTGGGGACAGGGCGATCAGCCCCAGCATTTT. It encodes CASSWGQGDQPQHF.

This clone is a singleton in its sample. The chain recombines TRBV5-5 with TRBJ1-5; D remains unclear. Trimming shortened V by 0 bases and J by 9 bases, and 13 bases separated the two germline ends. This CDR3 contains 14 residues. Germline V gene lookup returns CDR1 SGHKS and CDR2 YYEKEE (reference sequence). CDR3 in DNA: TGTGCCAGCAGCTTGGGAGGCCGTGGAGGGCCCCAGCATTTT. Residues: CASSLGGRGGPQHF.

The chain has TRBV29-1 and TRBJ1-2, with TRBD1 matching over 8 bases. Germline V gives CDR1 SQVTM, CDR2 ANQGSEA. The V gene end was trimmed by 4 bases and the J gene end by 8 bases; junction bases not matched to a gene: 9. This CDR3 is built from 13 residues. CDR3 residues: CSVGRTGTSGYTF. In DNA, the CDR3 is TGCAGCGTTGGAAGGACAGGGACAAGCGGCTACACCTTC.

This rearrangement joins TRBV6-2 or TRBV6-3 to TRBJ2-1; TRBD2 aligns across 14 bases. The germline CDR1 and CDR2 sequences are MNHEY and SVGEGT. The CDR3 is made up of 17 amino acids. The junction had 14 bases not matched to a gene; V was cut back by 6 bases and J by 10 bases. The CDR3: CASSKGLAGGVVREQFF. The DNA for the CDR3 is TGTGCCAGCAGCAAAGGACTAGCGGGGGGTGTAGTTCGGGAGCAGTTCTTC.

The rearrangement links TRBV30 to TRBJ2-7; tentative D call: TRBD1 (5 bases). The length of the CDR3 is 13 residues. Deletions cut 5 bases from V and 6 bases from J, with 17 bases between. CDR1 and CDR2 from the germline V gene are GTSNPN and SVGIG (reference sequence). CDR3 loop: CAWGYLTVGEQYF. The CDR3 DNA sequence: TGTGCCTGGGGGTACCTGACAGTTGGCGAGCAGTACTTC. The full variable domain, in which reference TRBV30 and TRBJ2-7 provide the parts outside the CDR3, is SQTIHQWPATLVQPVGSPLSLECTVEGTSNPNLYWYRQAAGRGLQLLFYSVGIGQISSEVPQNLSASRPQDRQFILSSKKLLLSDSGFYLCAWGYLTVGEQYFGPGTRLTVT.

The chain uses TRBV19 and TRBJ1-1, with TRBD1 matching 11 bases. V lost 9 bases, J lost 6 bases, and 9 bases stayed unmatched. Germline CDR1 is LNHDA and CDR2 is SQIVND (reference sequence). The CDR3 spans 14 residues. This CDR3 is CASGTGGFGPEAFF. In nucleotides, the CDR3 is TGTGCCAGCGGGACAGGGGGGTTTGGCCCTGAAGCTTTCTTT.

The chain uses TRBV6-2 or TRBV6-3 and TRBJ2-3; D is perhaps TRBD1 (5 bases). V was pared by 5 bases and J by 4 bases, with 10 bases between. CDR1 and CDR2 from the germline V gene are MNHEY and SVGEGT. CDR3 length: 13 residues. The CDR3 is CASSSTGPDTQYF. The CDR3 nucleotides read TGTGCCAGCAGTAGTACAGGCCCAGATACGCAGTATTTT.

V gene TRBV14 combines with J gene TRBJ1-2, with 7 bases identical to TRBD1. CDR1 is SGHDN, CDR2 FVKESK, per germline. Trimming cost V 2 bases and J 8 bases; bases outside gene matches: 2. The CDR3 is 12 amino acids. The CDR3 region has the DNA TGTGCCAGCAGCCAAACAGGGGTCGGCTACACCTTC. Translation: CASSQTGVGYTF.

The rearrangement uses TRBV29-1 and TRBJ1-4; 9 bases align to TRBD1. The V gene end was trimmed by 7 bases and the J gene end by 12 bases; junction bases not matched to a gene: 9. CDR3 length: 12 amino acids. Germline CDR1 and CDR2: SQVTM and ANQGSEA. In nucleotides, the CDR3 is TGCAGCGCGGGCCGACAGGGGGTAGAACTGTTTTTT. Its protein is CSAGRQGVELFF.

The chain employs TRBV27 and TRBJ1-2; the match to TRBD1 covers 12 bases. This CDR3 has 15 amino acids. After removal of 0 bases from V and 7 bases from J, the junction contained 3 bases not matched to a gene. The germline CDR1 and CDR2 sequences are MNHEY and SMNVEV (reference sequence). CDR3 coding DNA: TGTGCCAGCAGTTTATCGGGACAGGGGGCGTTTGGCTACACCTTC. Translating gives CASSLSGQGAFGYTF.

The gene calls are TRBV5-5 and TRBJ2-5; 9 bases are shared with TRBD1. V dropped 1 base and J dropped 5; count of bases not matched to a gene: 6. Germline V gene lookup returns CDR1 SGHKS and CDR2 YYEKEE (reference sequence). The CDR3 is 15 amino acids. The CDR3 reads CASSLLPGTGETQYF. In DNA form, the CDR3 reads TGTGCCAGCAGCTTGCTCCCCGGGACAGGGGAGACCCAGTACTTC. Variable domain in full (rest from reference TRBV5-5 and TRBJ2-5): DAGVTQSPTHLIKTRGQQVTLRCSPISGHKSVSWYQQVLGQGPQFIFQYYEKEERGRGNFPDRFSARQFPNYSSELNVNALLLGDSALYLCASSLLPGTGETQYFGPGTRLLVL.

The chain carries TRBV15 and TRBJ1-1; no definite D call. The ends were cut back, 0 bases at V and 5 bases at J, with 10 bases in the middle. Looked up from germline, CDR1 is LNHNV and CDR2 is YYDKDF (reference sequence). The CDR3 loop spans 14 amino acids. The CDR3 loop reads CATSREGVRTEAFF. In nucleotides, the CDR3 is TGTGCCACCAGCAGAGAGGGCGTTAGGACTGAAGCTTTCTTT.